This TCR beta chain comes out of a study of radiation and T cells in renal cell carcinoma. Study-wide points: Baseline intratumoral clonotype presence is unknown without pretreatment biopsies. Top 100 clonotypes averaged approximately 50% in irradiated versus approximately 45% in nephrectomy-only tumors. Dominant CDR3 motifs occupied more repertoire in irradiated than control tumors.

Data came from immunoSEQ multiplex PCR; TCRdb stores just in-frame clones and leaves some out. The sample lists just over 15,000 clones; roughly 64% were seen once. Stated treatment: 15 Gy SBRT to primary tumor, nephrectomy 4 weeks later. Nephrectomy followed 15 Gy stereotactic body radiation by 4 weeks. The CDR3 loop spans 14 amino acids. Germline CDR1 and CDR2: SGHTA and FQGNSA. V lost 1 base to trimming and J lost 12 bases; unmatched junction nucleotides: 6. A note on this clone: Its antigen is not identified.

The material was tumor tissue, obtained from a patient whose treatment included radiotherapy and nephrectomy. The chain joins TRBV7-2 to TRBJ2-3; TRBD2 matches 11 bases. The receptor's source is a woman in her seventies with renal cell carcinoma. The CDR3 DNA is TGTGCCAGCAGCTTAGATAATAGCGGGAGGGGCCAGTATTTT. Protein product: CASSLDNSGRGQYF.